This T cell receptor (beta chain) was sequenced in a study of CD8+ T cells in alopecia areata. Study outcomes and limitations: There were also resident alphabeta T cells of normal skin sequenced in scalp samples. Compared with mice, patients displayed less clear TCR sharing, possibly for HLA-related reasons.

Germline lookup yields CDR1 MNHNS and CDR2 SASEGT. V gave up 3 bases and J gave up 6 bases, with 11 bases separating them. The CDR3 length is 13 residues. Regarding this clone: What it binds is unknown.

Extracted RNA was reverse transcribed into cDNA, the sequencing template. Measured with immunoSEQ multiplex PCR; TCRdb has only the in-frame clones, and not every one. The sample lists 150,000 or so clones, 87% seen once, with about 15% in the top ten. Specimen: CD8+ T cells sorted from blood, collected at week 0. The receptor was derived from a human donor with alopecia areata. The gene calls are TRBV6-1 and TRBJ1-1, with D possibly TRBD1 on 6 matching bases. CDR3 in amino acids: CASSDPGGPEAFF. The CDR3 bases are TGTGCCAGCAGTGATCCGGGGGGCCCTGAAGCTTTCTTT.